This T cell receptor (beta chain) was captured by sequencing in a study of CD8+ T cells in alopecia areata. Sequencing used cDNA as its template, made by extracting RNA and reverse transcribing it. Sequencing was performed with immunoSEQ multiplex PCR; in TCRdb, only in-frame clones are kept and a portion is missing. The table shows some 95,000 clones, with around 47% occurring only once. This clone was counted only a few times. Specified treatment: oral pan-JAK inhibitor, 5-10 mg twice daily. The CDR3 has 12 residues. In germline, CDR1 is LGHNA, CDR2 YNFKEQ. Trimming stripped 3 bases from V and 1 base from J, with 3 bases between.

The sample in question was CD8+ T cells sorted from blood, obtained at week 24, from a patient treated with tofacitinib. This chain connects TRBV4-2 to TRBJ1-1; D ambiguous. This receptor was obtained from a human donor with alopecia areata. DNA for the CDR3: TGTGCCAGCAGCCAGGGGAACACTGAAGCTTTCTTT. It is translated as CASSQGNTEAFF.